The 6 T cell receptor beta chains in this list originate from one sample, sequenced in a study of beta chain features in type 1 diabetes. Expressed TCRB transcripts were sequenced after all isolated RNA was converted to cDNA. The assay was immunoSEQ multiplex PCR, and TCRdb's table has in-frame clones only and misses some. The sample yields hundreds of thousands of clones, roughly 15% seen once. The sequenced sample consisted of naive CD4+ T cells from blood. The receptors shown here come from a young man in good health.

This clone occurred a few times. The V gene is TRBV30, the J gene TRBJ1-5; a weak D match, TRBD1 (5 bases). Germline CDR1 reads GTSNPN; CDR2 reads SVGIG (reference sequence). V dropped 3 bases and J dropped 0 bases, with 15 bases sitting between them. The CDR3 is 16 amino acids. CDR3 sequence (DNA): TGTGCCTGGAGGGCTCCGGGACGGTTTAGCAATCAGCCCCAGCATTTT. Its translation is CAWRAPGRFSNQPQHF.

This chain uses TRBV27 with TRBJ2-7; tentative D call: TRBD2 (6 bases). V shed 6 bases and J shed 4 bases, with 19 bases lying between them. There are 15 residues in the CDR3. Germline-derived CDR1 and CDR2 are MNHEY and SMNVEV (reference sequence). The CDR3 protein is CASRLGSGEGYEQYF. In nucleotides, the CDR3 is TGTGCCAGCAGGTTAGGGTCGGGAGAGGGGTACGAGCAGTACTTC.

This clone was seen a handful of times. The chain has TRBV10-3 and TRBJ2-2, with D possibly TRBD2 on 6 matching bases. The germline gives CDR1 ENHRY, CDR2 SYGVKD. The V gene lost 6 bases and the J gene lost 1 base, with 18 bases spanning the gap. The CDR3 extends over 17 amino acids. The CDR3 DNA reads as TGTGCCATCAGGGCCCAAGGTAGCGGCCAGAACACCGGGGAGCTGTTTTTT. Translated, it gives CAIRAQGSGQNTGELFF.

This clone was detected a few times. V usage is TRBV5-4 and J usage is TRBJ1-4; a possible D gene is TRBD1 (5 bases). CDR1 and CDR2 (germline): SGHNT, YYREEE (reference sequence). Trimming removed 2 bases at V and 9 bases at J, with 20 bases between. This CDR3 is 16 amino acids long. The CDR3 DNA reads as TGTGCCAGCAGCTTTGGAACGCTGGGGGGGGTTCAAAAACTGTTTTTT. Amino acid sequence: CASSFGTLGGVQKLFF.

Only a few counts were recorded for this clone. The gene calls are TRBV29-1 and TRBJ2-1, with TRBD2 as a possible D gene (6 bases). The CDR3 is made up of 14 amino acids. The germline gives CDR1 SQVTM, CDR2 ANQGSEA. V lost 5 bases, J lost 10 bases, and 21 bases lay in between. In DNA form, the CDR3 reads TGCAGCGTTCGGGACTGGGGAAAAGGGGACGAGCAGTTCTTC. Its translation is CSVRDWGKGDEQFF.

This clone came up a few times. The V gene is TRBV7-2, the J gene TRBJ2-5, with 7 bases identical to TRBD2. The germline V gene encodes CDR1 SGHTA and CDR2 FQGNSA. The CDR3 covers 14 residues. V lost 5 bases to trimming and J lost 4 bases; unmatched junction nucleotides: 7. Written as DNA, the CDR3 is TGTGCCAGCAGCCCCTTTTGGGAGGGAGAGACCCAGTACTTC. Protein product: CASSPFWEGETQYF.